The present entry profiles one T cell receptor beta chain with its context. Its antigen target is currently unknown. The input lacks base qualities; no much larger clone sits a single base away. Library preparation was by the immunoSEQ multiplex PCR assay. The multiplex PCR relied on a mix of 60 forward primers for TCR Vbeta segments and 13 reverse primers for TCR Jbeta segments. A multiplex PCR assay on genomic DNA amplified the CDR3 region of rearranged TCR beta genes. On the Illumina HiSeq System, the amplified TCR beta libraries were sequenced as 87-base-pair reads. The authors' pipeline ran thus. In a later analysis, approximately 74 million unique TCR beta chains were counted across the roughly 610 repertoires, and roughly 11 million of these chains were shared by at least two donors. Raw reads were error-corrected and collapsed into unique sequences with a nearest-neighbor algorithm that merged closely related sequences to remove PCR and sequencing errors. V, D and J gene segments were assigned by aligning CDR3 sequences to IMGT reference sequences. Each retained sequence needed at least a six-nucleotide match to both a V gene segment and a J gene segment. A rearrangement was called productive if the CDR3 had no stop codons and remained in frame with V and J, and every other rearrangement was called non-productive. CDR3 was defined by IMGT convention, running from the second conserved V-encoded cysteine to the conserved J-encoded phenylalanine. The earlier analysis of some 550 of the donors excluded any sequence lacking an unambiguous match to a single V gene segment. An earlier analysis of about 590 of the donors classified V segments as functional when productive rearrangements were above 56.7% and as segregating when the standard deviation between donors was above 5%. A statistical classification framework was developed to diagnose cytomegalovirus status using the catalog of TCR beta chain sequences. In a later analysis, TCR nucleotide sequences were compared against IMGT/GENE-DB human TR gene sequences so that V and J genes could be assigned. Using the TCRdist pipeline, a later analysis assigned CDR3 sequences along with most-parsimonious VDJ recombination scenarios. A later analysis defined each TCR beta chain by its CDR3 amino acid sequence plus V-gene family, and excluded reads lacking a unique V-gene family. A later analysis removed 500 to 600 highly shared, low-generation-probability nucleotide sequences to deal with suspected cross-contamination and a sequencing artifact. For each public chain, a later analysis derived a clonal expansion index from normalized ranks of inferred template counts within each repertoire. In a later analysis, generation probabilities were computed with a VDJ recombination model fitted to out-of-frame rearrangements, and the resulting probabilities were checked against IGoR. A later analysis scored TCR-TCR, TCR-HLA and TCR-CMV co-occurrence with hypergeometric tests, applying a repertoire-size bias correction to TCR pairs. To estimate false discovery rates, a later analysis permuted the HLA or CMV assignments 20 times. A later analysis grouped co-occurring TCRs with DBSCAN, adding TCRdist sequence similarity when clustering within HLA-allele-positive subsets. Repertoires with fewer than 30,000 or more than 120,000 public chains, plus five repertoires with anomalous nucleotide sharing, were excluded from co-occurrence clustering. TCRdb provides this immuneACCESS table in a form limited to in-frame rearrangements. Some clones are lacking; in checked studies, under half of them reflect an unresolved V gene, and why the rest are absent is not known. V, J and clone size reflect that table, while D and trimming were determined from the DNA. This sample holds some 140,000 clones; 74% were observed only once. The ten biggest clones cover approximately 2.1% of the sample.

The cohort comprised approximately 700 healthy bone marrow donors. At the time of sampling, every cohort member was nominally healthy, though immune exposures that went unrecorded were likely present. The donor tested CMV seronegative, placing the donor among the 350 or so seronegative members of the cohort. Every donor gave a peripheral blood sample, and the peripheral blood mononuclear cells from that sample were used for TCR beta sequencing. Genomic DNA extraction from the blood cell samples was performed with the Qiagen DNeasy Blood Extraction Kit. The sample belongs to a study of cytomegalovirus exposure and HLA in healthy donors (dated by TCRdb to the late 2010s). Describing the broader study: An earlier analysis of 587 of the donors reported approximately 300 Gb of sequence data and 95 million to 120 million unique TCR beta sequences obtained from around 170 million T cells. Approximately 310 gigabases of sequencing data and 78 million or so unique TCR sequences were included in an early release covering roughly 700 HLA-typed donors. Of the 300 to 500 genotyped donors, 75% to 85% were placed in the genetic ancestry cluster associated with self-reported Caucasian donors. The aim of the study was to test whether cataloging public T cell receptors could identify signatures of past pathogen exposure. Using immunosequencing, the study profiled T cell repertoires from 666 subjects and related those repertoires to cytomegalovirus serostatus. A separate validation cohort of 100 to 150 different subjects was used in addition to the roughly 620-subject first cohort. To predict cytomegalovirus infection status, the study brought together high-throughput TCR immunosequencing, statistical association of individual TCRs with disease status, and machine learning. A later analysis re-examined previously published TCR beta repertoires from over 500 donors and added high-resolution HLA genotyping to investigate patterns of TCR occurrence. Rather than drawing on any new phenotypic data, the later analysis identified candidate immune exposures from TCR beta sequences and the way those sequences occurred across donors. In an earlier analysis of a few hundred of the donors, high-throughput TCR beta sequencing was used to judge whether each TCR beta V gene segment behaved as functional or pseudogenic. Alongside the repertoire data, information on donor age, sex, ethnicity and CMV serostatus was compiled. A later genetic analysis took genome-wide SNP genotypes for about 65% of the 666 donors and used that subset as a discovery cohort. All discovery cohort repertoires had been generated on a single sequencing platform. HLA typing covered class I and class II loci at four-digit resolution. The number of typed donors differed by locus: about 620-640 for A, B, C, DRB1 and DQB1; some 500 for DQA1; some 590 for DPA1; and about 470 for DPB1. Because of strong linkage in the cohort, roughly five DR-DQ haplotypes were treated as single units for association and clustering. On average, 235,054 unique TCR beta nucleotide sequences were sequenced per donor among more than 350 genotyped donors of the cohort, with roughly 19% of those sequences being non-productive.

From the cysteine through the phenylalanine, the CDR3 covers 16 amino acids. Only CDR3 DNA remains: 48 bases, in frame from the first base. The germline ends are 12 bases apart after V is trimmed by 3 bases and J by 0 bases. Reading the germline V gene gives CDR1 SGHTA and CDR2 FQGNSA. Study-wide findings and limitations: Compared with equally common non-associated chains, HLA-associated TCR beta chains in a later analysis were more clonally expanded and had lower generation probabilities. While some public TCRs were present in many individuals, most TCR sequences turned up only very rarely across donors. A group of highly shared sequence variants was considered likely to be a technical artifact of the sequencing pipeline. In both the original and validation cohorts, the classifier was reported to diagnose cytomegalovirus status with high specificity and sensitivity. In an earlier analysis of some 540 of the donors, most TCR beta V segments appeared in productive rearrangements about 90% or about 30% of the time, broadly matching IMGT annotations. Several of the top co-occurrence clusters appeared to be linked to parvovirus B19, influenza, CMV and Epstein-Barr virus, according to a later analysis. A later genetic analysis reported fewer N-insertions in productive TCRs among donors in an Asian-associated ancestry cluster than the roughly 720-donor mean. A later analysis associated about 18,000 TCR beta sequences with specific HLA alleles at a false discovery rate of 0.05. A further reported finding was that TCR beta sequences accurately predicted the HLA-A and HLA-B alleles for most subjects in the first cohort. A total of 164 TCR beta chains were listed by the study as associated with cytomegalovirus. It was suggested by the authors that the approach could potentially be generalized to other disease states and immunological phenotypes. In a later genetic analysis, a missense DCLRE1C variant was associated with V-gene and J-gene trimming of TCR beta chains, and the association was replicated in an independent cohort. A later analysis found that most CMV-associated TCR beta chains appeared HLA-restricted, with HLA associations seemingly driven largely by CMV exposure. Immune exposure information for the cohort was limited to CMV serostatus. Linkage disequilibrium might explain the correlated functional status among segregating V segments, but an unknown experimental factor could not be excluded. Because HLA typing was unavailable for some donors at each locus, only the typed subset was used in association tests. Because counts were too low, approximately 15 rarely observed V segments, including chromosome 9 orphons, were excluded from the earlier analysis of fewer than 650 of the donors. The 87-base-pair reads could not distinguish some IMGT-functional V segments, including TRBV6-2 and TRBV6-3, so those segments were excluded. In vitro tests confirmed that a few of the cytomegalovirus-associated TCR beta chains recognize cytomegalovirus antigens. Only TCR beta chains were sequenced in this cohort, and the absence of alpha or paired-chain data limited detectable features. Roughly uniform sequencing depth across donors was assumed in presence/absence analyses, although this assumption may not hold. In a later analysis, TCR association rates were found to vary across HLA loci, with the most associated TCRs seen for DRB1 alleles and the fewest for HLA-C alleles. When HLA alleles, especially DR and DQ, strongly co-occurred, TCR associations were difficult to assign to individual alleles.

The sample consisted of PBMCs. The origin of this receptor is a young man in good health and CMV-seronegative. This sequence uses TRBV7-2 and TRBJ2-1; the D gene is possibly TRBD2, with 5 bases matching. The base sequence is TGTGCCAGCAGCTTCCGGCGGGCGAGCTCCTACAATGAGCAGTTCTTC. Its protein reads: CASSFRRASSYNEQFF.